This TCR beta chain comes out of a study of blood T cell repertoires in COVID-19 (dated by TCRdb to between 2020 and 2021). Regarding the complete study: The collaborator samples originated in the United States, Italy and Spain and spanned the acute and convalescent phases of COVID-19. Where available, HLA class I and class II types were obtained from metadata supplied by the sample provider rather than from assay-based typing. The material from the prospective study consisted of cDNA or gDNA derived from T cells, B-cell-depleted T cells, or PBMCs. The samples were drawn from two sources: the first 160 participants of the ongoing ImmuneRACE study, and 1,254 subjects contributed by 6 global collaborators. The repertoires were released in a freely available public database meant as a resource for research on the immune response to SARS-CoV-2. Nearly every sample came with metadata listing a de-identified subject ID, COVID-19 status, age in years and sex. Subjects who had been exposed to COVID-19, were actively infected with it, or had recovered from it provided the deeply sampled blood TCRbeta repertoires that made up the dataset. Overall study outcomes, separate from this receptor: How much clinical and demographic metadata was included differed by source and by participant, and the metadata was provided uncurated.

Per the germline V gene (reference sequence), LNHDA is the CDR1 and SQIVND is the CDR2. Counted from cysteine to phenylalanine, this CDR3 has 14 amino acids. This entry keeps only the CDR3 DNA: 42 bases, framed from base 1. V is reduced by 0 bases and J by 7 bases, leaving a spacing of 9 bases between them. TCRbeta CDR3 regions were amplified from genomic DNA using the immunoSEQ Assay, a bias-controlled multiplex PCR. Processing in the source paper ran as follows. The number of nucleated cells in each sample was estimated by amplification of reference gene primers within the assay. To quantify the absolute abundance of each unique TCRbeta CDR3 rearrangement, sequence reads were collapsed and filtered. For each sample, productive Simpson clonality was calculated by taking the square root of Simpson's diversity index across productive rearrangements. TCRdb carries this immuneACCESS record with in-frame sequences only. Its versions omit some clonotypes, under half of them owing to an unresolved V gene in the studies checked, with the rest unexplained. From that table come the V and J calls and clone size; the DNA was used to work out D and trimming. For this sample there are approximately 110,000 clones; about 84% appear just once. About 5.4% of the sample rests with the top ten.

The collaborating institutions used their own protocols to collect whole blood in K2EDTA tubes. For TCRbeta analysis, collaborators shipped samples as frozen whole blood, isolated PBMCs, or DNA extracted from either of those sample types. Notes on this clone: Its recognized antigen is unknown. Per-base quality was not reported, and no clone a single base away is much larger than it.

The TCR originated in a human donor in a cohort sampled during active COVID-19. This chain joins TRBV19 to TRBJ1-4, with the identity of the D gene unclear. Sequencing input: peripheral blood. This receptor has the CDR3 CASSIDRLFEKLFF. The DNA sequence is TGTGCCAGTAGTATAGACAGGTTATTTGAAAAACTGTTTTTT.